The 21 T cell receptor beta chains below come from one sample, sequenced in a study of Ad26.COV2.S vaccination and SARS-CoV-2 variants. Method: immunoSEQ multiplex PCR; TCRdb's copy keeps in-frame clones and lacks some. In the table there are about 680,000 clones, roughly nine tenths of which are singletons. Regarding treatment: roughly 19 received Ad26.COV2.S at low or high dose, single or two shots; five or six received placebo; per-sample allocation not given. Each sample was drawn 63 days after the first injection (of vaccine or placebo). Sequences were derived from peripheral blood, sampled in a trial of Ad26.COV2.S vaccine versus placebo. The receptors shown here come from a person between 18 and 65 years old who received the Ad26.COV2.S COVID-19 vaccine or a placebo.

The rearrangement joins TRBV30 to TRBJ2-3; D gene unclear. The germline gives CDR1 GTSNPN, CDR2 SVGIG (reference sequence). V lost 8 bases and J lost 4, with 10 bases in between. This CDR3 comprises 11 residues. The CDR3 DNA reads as TGTGCCAAAGCTGTCGCAGATACGCAGTATTTT. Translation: CAKAVADTQYF.

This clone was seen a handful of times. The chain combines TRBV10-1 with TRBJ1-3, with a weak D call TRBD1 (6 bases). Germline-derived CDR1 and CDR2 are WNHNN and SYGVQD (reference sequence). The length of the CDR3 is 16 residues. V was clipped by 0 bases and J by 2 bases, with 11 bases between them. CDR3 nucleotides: TGCGCCAGCAGTGAGTCGCCCGGGACAACTGGAAACACCATATATTTT. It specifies CASSESPGTTGNTIYF.

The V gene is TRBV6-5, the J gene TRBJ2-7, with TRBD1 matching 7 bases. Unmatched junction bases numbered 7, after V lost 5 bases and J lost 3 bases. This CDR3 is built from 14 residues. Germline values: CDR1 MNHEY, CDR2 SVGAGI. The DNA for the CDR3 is TGTGCCAGCAGTCCCGGGACAGAAATCTACGAGCAGTACTTC. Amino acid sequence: CASSPGTEIYEQYF.

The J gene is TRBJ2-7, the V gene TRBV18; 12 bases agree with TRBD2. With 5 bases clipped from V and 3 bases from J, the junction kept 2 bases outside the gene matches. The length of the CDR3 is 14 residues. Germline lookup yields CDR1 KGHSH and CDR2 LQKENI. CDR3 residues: CASSSTSGSYEQYF. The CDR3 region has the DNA TGTGCCAGCTCATCGACTAGCGGGAGCTACGAGCAGTACTTC. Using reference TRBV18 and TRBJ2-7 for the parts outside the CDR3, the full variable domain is NAGVMQNPRHLVRRRGQEARLRCSPMKGHSHVYWYRQLPEEGLKFMVYLQKENIIDESGMPKERFSAEFPKEGPSILRIQQVVRGDSAAYFCASSSTSGSYEQYFGPGTRLTVT.

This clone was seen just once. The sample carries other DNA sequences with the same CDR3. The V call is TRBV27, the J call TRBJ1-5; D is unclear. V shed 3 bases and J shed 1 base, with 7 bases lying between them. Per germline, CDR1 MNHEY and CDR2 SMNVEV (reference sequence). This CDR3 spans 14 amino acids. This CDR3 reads CASSFVDSNQPQHF. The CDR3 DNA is TGTGCCAGCAGTTTTGTCGACAGCAATCAGCCCCAGCATTTT.

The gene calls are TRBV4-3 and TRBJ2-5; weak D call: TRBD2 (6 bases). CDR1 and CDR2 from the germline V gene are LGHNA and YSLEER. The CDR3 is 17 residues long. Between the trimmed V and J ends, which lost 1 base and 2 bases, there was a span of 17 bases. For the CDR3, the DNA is TGCGCCAGCAGCCAAGGAACCGCGGGAAGGGGACAAGAGACCCAGTACTTC. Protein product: CASSQGTAGRGQETQYF.

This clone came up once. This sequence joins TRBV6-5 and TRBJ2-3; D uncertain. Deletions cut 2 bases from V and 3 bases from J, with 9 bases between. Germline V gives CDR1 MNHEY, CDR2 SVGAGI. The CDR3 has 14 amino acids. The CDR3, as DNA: TGTGCCAGCAGTTACGCGGCGGCTACAGATACGCAGTATTTT. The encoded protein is CASSYAAATDTQYF.

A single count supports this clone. The CDR3 is CASSLWTGDFSSYEQYF. The CDR3 DNA sequence: TGTGCCAGCAGCCTCTGGACAGGGGATTTTAGCTCCTACGAGCAGTACTTC. The chain is built from TRBV6-2 or TRBV6-3 and TRBJ2-7, with 9 bases matching TRBD1. This CDR3 has 17 residues. With V trimmed by 6 bases and J by 0 bases, 12 bases remained unmatched. Germline V gene sequence: CDR1 MNHEY, CDR2 SVGEGT.

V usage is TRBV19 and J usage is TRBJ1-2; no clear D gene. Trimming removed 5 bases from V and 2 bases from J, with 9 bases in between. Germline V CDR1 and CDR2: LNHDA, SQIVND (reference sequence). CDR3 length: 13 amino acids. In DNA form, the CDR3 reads TGTGCCAGTAGTCAAAGAGTGAACTATGGCTACACCTTC. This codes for CASSQRVNYGYTF.

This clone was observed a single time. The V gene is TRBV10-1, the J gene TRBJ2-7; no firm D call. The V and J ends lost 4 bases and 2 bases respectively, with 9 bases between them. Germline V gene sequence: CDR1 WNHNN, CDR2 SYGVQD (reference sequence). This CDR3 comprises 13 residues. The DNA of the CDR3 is TGCGCCAGCAGTGGGACCCTCCCCTACGAGCAGTACTTC. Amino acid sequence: CASSGTLPYEQYF.

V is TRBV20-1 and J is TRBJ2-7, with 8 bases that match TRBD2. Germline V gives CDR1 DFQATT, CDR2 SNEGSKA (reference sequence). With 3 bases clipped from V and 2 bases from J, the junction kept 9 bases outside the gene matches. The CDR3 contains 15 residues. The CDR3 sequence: CSASPLAGNPYEQYF. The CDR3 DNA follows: TGCAGTGCTAGTCCCTTAGCGGGAAATCCCTACGAGCAGTACTTC.

The CDR3 DNA reads TGTGCCTGGACCGTACCCCCGGGACAGATGTACACCTTC. It is translated as CAWTVPPGQMYTF. The rearrangement uses TRBV30 and TRBJ1-2; 7 bases align to TRBD1. Germline V CDR1 and CDR2: GTSNPN, SVGIG (reference sequence). There are 13 residues in the CDR3. The V segment lost 4 bases and the J segment 11 bases; nucleotides outside the gene matches: 13.

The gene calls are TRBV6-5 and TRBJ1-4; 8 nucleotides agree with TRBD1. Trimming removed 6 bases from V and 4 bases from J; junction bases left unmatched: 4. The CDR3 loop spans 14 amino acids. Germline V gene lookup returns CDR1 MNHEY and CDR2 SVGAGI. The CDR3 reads CASSSGQVNEKLFF. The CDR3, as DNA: TGTGCCAGCAGCTCGGGACAGGTTAATGAAAAACTGTTTTTT.

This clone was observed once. This chain's CDR3 is CAISESLAGSQETQYF. CDR3 sequence (DNA): TGTGCCATCAGTGAGTCGCTAGCGGGGTCTCAAGAGACCCAGTACTTC. This chain links TRBV10-3 with TRBJ2-5; 9 bases line up with TRBD2. Germline CDR1 ENHRY, CDR2 SYGVKD. V trimming: 0 bases; J trimming: 2 bases; junction bases outside the gene matches: 4. This CDR3 has 16 residues.

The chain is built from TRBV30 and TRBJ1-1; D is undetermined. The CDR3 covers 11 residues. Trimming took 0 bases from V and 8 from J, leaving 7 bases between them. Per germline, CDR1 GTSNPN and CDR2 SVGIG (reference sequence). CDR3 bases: TGTGCCTGGAGTGTACTGGCCGAAGCTTTCTTT. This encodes CAWSVLAEAFF. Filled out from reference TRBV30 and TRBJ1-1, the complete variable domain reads SQTIHQWPATLVQPVGSPLSLECTVEGTSNPNLYWYRQAAGRGLQLLFYSVGIGQISSEVPQNLSASRPQDRQFILSSKKLLLSDSGFYLCAWSVLAEAFFGQGTRLTVV.

CDR3 amino acids: CASSRTKIGYTF. CDR3 nucleotides: TGTGCCAGCAGCCGGACGAAGATTGGCTACACCTTC. The J gene is TRBJ1-2, the V gene TRBV11-2; D unresolved. The CDR3 is made up of 12 amino acids. The V end lost 5 bases, the J end lost 7 bases, and 11 bases lay between the germline ends. Germline V CDR1 and CDR2: SGHAT, FQNNGV.

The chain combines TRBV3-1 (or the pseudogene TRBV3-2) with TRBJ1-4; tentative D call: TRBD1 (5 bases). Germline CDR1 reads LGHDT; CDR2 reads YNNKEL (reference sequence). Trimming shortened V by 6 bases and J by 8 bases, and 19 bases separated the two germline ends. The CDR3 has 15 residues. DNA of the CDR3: TGTGCCAGCAGTCGTGACCTCGGGACGGACGAAAAACTGTTTTTT. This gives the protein CASSRDLGTDEKLFF.

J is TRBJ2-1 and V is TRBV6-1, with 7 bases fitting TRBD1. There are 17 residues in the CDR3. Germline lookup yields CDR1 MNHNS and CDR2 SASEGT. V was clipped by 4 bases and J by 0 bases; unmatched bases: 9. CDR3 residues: CASSAIDRASSYNEQFF. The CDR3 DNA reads TGTGCCAGCAGTGCAATAGACAGGGCCAGCTCCTACAATGAGCAGTTCTTC.

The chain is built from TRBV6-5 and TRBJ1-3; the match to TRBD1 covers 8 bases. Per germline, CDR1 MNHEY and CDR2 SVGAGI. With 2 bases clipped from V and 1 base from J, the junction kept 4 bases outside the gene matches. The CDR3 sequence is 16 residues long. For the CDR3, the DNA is TGTGCCAGCAGTTACACCCAGGGGGCTTCTGGAAACACCATATATTTT. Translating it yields CASSYTQGASGNTIYF.

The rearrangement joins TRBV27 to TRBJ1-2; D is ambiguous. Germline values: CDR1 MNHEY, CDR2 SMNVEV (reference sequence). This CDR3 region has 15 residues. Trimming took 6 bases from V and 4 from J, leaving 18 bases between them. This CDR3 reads CASRETGSAFYGYTF. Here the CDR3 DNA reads TGTGCCAGCAGAGAAACGGGCAGCGCATTCTATGGCTACACCTTC.

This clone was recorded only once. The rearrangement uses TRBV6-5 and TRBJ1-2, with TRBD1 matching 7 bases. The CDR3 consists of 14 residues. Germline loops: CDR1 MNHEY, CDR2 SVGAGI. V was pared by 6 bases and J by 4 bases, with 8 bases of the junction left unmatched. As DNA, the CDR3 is TGTGCCAGCAGCCACACAGGGGACGGCTATGGCTACACCTTC. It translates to CASSHTGDGYGYTF.